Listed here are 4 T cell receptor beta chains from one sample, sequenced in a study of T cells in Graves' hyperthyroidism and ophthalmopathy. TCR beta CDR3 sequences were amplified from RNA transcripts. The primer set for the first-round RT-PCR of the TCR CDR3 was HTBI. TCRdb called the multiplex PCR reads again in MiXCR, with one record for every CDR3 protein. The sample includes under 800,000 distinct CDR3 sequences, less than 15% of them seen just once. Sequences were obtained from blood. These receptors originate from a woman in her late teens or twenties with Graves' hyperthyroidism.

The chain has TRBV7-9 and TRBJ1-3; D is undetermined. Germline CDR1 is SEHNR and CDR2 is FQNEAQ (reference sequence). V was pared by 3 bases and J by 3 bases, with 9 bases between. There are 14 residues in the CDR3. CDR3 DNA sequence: TGTGCCAGCAGCTTCCCGGCGGGTGGAAACACCATATATTTT. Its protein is CASSFPAGGNTIYF.

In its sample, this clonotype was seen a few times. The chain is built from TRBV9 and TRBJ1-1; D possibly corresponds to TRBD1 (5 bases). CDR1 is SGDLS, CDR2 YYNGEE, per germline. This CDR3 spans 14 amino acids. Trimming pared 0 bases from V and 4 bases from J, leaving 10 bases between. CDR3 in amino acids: CASSVDGGVTEAFF. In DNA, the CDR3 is TGTGCCAGCAGCGTAGATGGGGGAGTCACTGAAGCTTTCTTT. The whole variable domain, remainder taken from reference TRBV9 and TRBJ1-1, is DSGVTQTPKHLITATGQRVTLRCSPRSGDLSVYWYQQSLDQGLQFLIQYYNGEERAKGNILERFSAQQFPDLHSELNLSSLELGDSALYFCASSVDGGVTEAFFGQGTRLTVV.

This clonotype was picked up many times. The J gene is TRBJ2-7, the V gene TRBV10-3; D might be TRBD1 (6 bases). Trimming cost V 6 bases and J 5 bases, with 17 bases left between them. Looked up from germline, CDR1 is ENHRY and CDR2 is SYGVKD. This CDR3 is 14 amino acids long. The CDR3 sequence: CAIRPGHHFDEQYF. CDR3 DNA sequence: TGTGCCATCAGACCGGGACACCACTTCGACGAGCAGTACTTC.

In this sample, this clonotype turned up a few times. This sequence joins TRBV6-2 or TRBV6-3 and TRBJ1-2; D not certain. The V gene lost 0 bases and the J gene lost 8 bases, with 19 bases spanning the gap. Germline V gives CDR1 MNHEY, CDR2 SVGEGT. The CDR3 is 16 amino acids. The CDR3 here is CASSYSIGLDLWGYTF. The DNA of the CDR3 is TGTGCCAGCAGTTACTCGATCGGACTAGACCTCTGGGGCTACACCTTC.